This paragraph covers one T cell receptor (beta chain) sequence. These data originate in a study of cytomegalovirus exposure and HLA in healthy donors. The overall study: Genetic ancestry analysis placed about 84% of the approximately 400 donors that were genotyped in the Caucasian-associated cluster.

The PCR was carried out with 60 Vbeta primers and 13 Jbeta primers. The protocol was immunoSEQ multiplex PCR, while the TCRdb copy is restricted to in-frame clones and leaves out a portion. In the table there are 210,000 or so clones, about 85% of which are singletons. There are 15 residues in the CDR3. J gave up 4 bases and V 8 bases, and 7 bases lay outside the gene matches. Germline-derived CDR1 and CDR2 are WSHSY and SAAADI. The sequencing sample was made of PBMCs. The TCR sequence derives from a girl aged 2-9 years in good health and CMV-seronegative. The chain recombines TRBV10-2 with TRBJ1-5, with 11 bases lining up with TRBD1. In DNA, the CDR3 is TGCGCCAGCGCAAGGACAGGGGGCGATAATCAGCCCCAGCATTTT. Protein sequence: CASARTGGDNQPQHF.